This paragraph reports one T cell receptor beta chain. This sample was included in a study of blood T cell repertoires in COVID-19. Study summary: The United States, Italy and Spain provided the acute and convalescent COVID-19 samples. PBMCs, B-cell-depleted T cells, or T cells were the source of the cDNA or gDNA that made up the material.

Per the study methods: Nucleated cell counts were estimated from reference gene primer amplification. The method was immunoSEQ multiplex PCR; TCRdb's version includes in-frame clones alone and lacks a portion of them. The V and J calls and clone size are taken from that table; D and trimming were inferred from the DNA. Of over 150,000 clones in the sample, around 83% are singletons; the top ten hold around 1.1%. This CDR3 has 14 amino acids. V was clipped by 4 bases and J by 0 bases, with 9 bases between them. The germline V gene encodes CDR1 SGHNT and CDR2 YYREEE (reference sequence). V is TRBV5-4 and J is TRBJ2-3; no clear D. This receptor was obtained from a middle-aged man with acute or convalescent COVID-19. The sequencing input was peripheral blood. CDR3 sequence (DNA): TGTGCCAGCAGCCCCGATCTAAGCACAGATACGCAGTATTTT. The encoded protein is CASSPDLSTDTQYF.